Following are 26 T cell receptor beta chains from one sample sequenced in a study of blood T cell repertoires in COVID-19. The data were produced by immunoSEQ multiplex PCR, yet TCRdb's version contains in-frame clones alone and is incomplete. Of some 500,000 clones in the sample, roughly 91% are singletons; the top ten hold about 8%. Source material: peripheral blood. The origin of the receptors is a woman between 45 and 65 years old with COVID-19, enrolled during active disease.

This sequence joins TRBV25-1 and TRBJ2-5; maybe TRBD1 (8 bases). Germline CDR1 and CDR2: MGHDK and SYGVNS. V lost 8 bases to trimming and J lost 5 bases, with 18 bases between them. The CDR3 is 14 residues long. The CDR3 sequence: CASRLTGEGETQYF. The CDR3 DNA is TGTGCCAGCCGCTTGACAGGGGAGGGTGAGACCCAGTACTTC.

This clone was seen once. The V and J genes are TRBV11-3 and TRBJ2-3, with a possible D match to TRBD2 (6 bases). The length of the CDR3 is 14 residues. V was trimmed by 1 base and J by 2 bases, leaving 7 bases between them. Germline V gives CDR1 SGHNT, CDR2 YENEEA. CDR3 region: CASSLGEVTDTQYF. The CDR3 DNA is TGTGCCAGCAGCTTAGGGGAGGTCACAGATACGCAGTATTTT. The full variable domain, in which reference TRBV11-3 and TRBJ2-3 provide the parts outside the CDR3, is EAGVVQSPRYKIIEKKQPVAFWCNPISGHNTLYWYLQNLGQGPELLIRYENEEAVDDSQLPKDRFSAERLKGVDSTLKIQPAELGDSAVYLCASSLGEVTDTQYFGPGTRLTVL.

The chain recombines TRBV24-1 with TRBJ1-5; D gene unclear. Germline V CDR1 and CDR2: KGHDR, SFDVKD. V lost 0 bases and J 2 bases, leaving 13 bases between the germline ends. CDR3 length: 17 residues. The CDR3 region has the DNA TGTGCCACCAGTGATTTGCAGTCTGTATTGGGCAATCAGCCCCAGCATTTT. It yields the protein CATSDLQSVLGNQPQHF.

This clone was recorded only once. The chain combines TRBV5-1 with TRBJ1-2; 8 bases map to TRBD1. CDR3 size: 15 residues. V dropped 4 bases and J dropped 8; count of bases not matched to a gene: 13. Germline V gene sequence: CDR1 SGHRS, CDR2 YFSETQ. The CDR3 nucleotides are TGCGCCAGCAGCCAACAGACCGGACAGGGCCACGGCTACACCTTC. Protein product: CASSQQTGQGHGYTF.

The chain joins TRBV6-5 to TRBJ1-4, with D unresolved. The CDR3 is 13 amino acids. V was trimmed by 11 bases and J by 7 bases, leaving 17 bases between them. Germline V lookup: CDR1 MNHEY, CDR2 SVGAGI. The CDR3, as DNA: TGTGCCTCCAGAGGCCGGGGTATTGAAAAACTGTTTTTT. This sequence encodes CASRGRGIEKLFF.

The CDR3 nucleotides are TGCGCCAGCAGCCAAGTACCCCGCCACCTAGCGGGGGCCCGGAATGAGCAGTTCTTC. It codes for CASSQVPRHLAGARNEQFF. This sequence joins TRBV4-1 and TRBJ2-1; 10 nucleotides align to TRBD2. The V and J ends lost 1 base and 7 bases, in that order; junction bases with no gene match: 16. Germline values: CDR1 MGHRA, CDR2 YSYEKL. The CDR3 is 19 amino acids.

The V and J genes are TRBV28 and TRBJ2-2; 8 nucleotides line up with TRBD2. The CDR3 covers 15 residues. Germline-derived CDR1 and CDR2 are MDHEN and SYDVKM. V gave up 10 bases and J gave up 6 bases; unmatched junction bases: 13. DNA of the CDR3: TGTGCCATCCGGGAGGGGGGGAATCCGGCCGGGGAGCTGTTTTTT. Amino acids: CAIREGGNPAGELFF.

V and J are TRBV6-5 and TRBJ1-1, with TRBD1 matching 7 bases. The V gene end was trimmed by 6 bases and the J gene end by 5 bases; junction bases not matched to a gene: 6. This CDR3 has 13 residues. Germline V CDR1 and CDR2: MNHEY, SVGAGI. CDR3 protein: CASSFTGETEAFF. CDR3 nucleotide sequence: TGTGCCAGCAGCTTTACAGGGGAAACTGAAGCTTTCTTT.

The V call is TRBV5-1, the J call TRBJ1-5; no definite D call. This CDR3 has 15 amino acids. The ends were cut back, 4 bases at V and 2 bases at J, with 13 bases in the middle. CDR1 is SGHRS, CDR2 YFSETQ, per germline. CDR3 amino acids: CASSPSANGNQPQHF. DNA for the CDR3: TGCGCCAGCAGCCCTTCAGCGAATGGCAATCAGCCCCAGCATTTT. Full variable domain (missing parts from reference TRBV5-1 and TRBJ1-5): KAGVTQTPRYLIKTRGQQVTLSCSPISGHRSVSWYQQTPGQGLQFLFEYFSETQRNKGNFPGRFSGRQFSNSRSEMNVSTLELGDSALYLCASSPSANGNQPQHFGDGTRLSIL.

The CDR3 nucleotides are TGTGCCAGCAGTGCGACCTTAGGGGCGACCCAGTACTTC. Protein: CASSATLGATQYF. V gene TRBV12-3 or TRBV12-4 combines with J gene TRBJ2-5; TRBD1 might be the D (5 bases). The CDR3 length is 13 residues. V gave up 5 bases and J gave up 7 bases, with 14 bases separating them.

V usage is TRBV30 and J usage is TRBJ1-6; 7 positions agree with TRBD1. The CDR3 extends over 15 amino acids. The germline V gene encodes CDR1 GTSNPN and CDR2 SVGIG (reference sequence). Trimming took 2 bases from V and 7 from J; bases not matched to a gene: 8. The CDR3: CAWSRRQGLNSPLHF. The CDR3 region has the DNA TGTGCCTGGAGTCGAAGACAGGGATTGAATTCACCCCTCCACTTT. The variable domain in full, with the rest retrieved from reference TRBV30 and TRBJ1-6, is SQTIHQWPATLVQPVGSPLSLECTVEGTSNPNLYWYRQAAGRGLQLLFYSVGIGQISSEVPQNLSASRPQDRQFILSSKKLLLSDSGFYLCAWSRRQGLNSPLHFGNGTRLTVT.

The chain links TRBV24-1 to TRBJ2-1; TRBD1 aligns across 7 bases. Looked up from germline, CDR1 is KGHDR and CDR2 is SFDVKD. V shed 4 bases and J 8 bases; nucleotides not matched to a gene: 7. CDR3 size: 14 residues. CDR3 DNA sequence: TGTGCCACCAGTGACTCGAACAGGGGAGATGAGCAGTTCTTC. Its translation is CATSDSNRGDEQFF.

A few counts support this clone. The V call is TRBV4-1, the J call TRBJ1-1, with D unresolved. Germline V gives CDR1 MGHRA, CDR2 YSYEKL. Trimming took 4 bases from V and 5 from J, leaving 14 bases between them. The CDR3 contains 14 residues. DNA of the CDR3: TGCGCCAGCAGCCCCTCCCGGGGTGCGACTGAAGCTTTCTTT. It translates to CASSPSRGATEAFF.

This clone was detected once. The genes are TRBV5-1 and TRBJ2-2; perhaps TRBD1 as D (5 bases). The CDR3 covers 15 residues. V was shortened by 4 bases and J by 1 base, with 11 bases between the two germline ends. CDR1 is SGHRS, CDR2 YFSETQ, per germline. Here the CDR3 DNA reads TGCGCCAGCAGCGGTGGGGCAGAGAACACCGGGGAGCTGTTTTTT. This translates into CASSGGAENTGELFF.

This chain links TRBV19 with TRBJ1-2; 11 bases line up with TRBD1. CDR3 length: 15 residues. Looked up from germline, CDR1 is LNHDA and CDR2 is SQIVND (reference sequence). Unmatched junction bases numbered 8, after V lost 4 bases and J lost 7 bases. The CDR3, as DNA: TGTGCCAGTAGTACGACCGGGACAGGGGGAAGTGGCTACACCTTC. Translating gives CASSTTGTGGSGYTF.

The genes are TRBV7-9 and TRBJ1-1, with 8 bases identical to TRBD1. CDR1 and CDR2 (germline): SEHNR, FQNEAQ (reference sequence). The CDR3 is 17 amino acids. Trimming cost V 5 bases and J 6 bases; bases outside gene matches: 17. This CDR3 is CASSRWTGQGLGAEAFF. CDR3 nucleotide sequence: TGTGCCAGCAGCCGATGGACAGGGCAAGGTTTAGGTGCTGAAGCTTTCTTT.

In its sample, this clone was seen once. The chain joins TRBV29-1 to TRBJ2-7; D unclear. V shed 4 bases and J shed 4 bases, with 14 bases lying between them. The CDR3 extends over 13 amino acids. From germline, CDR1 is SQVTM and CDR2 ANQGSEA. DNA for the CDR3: TGCAGCGTTGTTCCCAGTGCGGATTACGAGCAGTACTTC. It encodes CSVVPSADYEQYF.

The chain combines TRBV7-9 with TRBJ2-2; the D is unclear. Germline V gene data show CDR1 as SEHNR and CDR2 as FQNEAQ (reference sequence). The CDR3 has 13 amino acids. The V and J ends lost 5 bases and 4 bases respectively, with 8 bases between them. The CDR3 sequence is CASSLGFTGELFF. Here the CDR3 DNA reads TGTGCCAGCAGCCTCGGGTTCACCGGGGAGCTGTTTTTT.

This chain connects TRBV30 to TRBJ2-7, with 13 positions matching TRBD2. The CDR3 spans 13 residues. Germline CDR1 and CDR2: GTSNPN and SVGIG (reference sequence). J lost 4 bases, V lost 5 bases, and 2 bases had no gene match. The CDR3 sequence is CAWGTSGVYEQYF. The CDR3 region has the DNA TGTGCCTGGGGGACTAGCGGGGTTTACGAGCAGTACTTC.

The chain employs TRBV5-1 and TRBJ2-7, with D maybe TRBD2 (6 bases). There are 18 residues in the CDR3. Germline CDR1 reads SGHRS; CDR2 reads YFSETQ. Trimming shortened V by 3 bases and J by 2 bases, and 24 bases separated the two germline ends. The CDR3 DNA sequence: TGCGCCAGCAGCTCCCCCACCCTCCCGGGACTCAAAGCCTACGAGCAGTACTTC. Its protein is CASSSPTLPGLKAYEQYF. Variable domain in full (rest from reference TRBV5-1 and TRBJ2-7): KAGVTQTPRYLIKTRGQQVTLSCSPISGHRSVSWYQQTPGQGLQFLFEYFSETQRNKGNFPGRFSGRQFSNSRSEMNVSTLELGDSALYLCASSSPTLPGLKAYEQYFGPGTRLTVT.

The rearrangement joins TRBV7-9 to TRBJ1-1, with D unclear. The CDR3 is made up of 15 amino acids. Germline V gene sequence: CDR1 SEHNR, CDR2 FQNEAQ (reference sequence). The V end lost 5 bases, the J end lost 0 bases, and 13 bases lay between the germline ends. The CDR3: CASSRTSNMNTEAFF. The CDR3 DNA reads TGTGCCAGCAGCCGAACGTCAAACATGAACACTGAAGCTTTCTTT. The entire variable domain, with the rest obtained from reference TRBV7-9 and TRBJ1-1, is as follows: DTGVSQNPRHKITKRGQNVTFRCDPISEHNRLYWYRQTLGQGPEFLTYFQNEAQLEKSRLLSDRFSAERPKGSFSTLEIQRTEQGDSAMYLCASSRTSNMNTEAFFGQGTRLTVV.

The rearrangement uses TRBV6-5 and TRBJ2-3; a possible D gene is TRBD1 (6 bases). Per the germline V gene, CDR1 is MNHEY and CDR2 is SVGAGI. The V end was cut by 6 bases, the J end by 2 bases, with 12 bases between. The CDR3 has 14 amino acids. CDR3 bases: TGTGCCAGCAGCCGACAGGACGACACAGATACGCAGTATTTT. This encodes CASSRQDDTDTQYF.

The DNA of the CDR3 is TGTGCCAGCAGTTACCGGGCGAACACCGGGGAGCTGTTTTTT. Translating gives CASSYRANTGELFF. The chain employs TRBV6-5 and TRBJ2-2; D is undetermined. The CDR3 runs to 14 residues. V was trimmed by 2 bases and J by 0 bases, leaving 4 bases between them. Germline V lookup: CDR1 MNHEY, CDR2 SVGAGI.

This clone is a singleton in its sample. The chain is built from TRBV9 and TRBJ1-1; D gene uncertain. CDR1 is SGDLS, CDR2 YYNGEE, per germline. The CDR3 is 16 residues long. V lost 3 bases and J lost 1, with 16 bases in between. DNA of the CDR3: TGTGCCAGCAGCGATGCCGGCGTACAGCCGAACACTGAAGCTTTCTTT. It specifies CASSDAGVQPNTEAFF.

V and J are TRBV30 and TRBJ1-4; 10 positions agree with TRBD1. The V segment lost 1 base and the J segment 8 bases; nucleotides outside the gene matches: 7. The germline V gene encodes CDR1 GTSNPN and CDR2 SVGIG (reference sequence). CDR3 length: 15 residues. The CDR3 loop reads CAWSGPGTGDEKLFF. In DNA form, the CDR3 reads TGTGCCTGGAGTGGTCCCGGGACAGGGGACGAAAAACTGTTTTTT.

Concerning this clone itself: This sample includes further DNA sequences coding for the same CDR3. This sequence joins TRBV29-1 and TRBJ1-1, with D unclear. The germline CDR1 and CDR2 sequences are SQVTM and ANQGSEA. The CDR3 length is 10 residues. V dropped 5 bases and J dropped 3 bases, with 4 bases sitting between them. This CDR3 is CSVRDTEAFF. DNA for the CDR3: TGCAGCGTTCGGGACACTGAAGCTTTCTTT. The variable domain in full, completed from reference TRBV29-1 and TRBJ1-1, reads SAVISQKPSRDICQRGTSLTIQCQVDSQVTMMFWYRQQPGQSLTLIATANQGSEATYESGFVIDKFPISRPNLTFSTLTVSNMSPEDSSIYLCSVRDTEAFFGQGTRLTVV.